This T cell receptor (beta chain) was sequenced during a study of shared clonotypes between healthy human individuals. About the research overall: With ages of 18 to 49, the donors were a couple of women and three men.

Sequencing was at deep level. Using immunoSEQ multiplex PCR, the repertoire was profiled, and TCRdb retains in-frame clones only, with some absent. This table holds roughly 2 million clones, about 95% found once. The CDR3 is 12 amino acids. The ends were cut back, 9 bases at V and 0 bases at J, with 9 bases in the middle. CDR1 and CDR2 (germline): MNHNS, SASEGT. To note about this clone: What it binds is not known.

Whole-study findings and limits: Sorted-subset samples were not fully sequenced, rarefaction indicated. Enrolling few donors narrowed the genetic and exposure-history diversity that was represented.

The sequenced material came from naive CD4+ T cells sorted from blood. Subset indicated: CD45RA+ positively selected. The chain couples TRBV6-1 to TRBJ2-7, with D unclear. The sequence was obtained from a man aged 18 to 30 in good health. The CDR3 region has the DNA TGTGCCAGTGGAGATTACTCCTACGAGCAGTACTTC. Translated, it gives CASGDYSYEQYF.